This TCR beta chain appears in the sequencing data of a study of blood T cell repertoires in COVID-19. About the research overall: Acute and convalescent COVID-19 specimens originated in the United States, Italy and Spain.

Per the study methods: Reference gene primers were amplified, and this amplification served to estimate nucleated cell counts. This table comes from immunoSEQ multiplex PCR, and its TCRdb copy is limited to in-frame clones, with some not included. V and J calls and clone size are copied from that table; D and trimming were computed from the DNA. The sample has tens of thousands of clones, more than 70% seen once; the top ten hold approximately 30%. Sequencing input: peripheral blood. This receptor was obtained from a man between 60 and 70 years old with acute or convalescent COVID-19.

For the CDR3, the DNA is TGTGCCACCAGTGATCCAGGACAGGGGATAGATACGCAGTATTTT. This sequence encodes CATSDPGQGIDTQYF. The chain carries TRBV24-1 and TRBJ2-3, with 9 bases aligning to TRBD1. The germline CDR1 and CDR2 sequences are KGHDR and SFDVKD. The CDR3 contains 15 residues. The J segment lost 5 bases and the V segment lost 3 bases, leaving 5 bases of the junction unmatched.